A single sample gave rise to the 3 T cell receptor beta chains below, sequenced in a study of blood T cell repertoires in COVID-19. Some clones are missing from TCRdb's copy, which holds only in-frame ones; the method was immunoSEQ multiplex PCR. The sample shows around 48,000 clones, roughly 86% of them seen only once. What was sequenced was peripheral blood. These receptors were collected from a man in his 60s with active or convalescent COVID-19.

The V gene is TRBV29-1, the J gene TRBJ1-2; TRBD1 agrees at 7 bases. The germline gives CDR1 SQVTM, CDR2 ANQGSEA. This CDR3 has 12 amino acids. J was trimmed by 3 bases and V by 5 bases; bases with no gene match: 3. The CDR3 nucleotides are TGCAGCGTTACCGGACAGGACTATGGCTACACCTTC. Its translation: CSVTGQDYGYTF.

The V call is TRBV11-2, the J call TRBJ1-2; tentative D call: TRBD1 (6 bases). The V end was cut by 1 base, the J end by 3 bases, with 12 bases between. There are 15 residues in the CDR3. Germline V gene lookup returns CDR1 SGHAT and CDR2 FQNNGV. The CDR3 region is CASSLGAGADYGYTF. In nucleotides, the CDR3 is TGTGCCAGCAGCTTAGGGGCAGGGGCTGACTATGGCTACACCTTC.

This clone was counted a few times. The chain is built from TRBV3-1 (or the pseudogene TRBV3-2) and TRBJ1-1; D is undetermined. This CDR3 region has 13 residues. Germline values: CDR1 LGHDT, CDR2 YNNKEL (reference sequence). V was clipped by 0 bases and J by 3 bases, with 5 bases between them. The CDR3 reads CASSQEGDTEAFF. DNA for the CDR3: TGTGCCAGCAGCCAAGAGGGAGACACTGAAGCTTTCTTT.